These T cell receptor beta chains were read from a single sample in a study of PD-1 blockade in classical Hodgkin lymphoma. Sequencing used immunoSEQ multiplex PCR; TCRdb keeps in-frame clones, though not all of them. The sample carries tens of thousands of clones, more than 85% recorded once. Material: CD4+ T cells from blood, obtained before the fourth cycle of nivolumab. These receptors originate from a human donor with classical Hodgkin lymphoma. CDR3s include the opening cysteine and the closing phenylalanine or tryptophan. D genes are given only for firm matches. A clone size is listed for some rows: how often the clone was seen (once, few, many), or a class if it is expanded.

v_call: TRBV10-3; d_call: .; j_call: TRBJ1-4; clone_size: .; cdr3_nt: TGTGCCATCAGAGCCCTAATAGGTGAAAAACTGTTTTTT; cdr3_aa: CAIRALIGEKLFF
v_call: TRBV6-1; d_call: .; j_call: TRBJ1-5; clone_size: once; cdr3_nt: TGTGCCAGCAGTGAAGAGGGGGGGCTCAGCAATCAGCCCCAGCATTTT; cdr3_aa: CASSEEGGLSNQPQHF
v_call: TRBV2; d_call: .; j_call: TRBJ1-2; clone_size: few; cdr3_nt: TGTGCCAGCCCCCGCGAGGACGACTATGGCTACACCTTC; cdr3_aa: CASPREDDYGYTF
v_call: TRBV9; d_call: TRBD2; j_call: TRBJ2-3; clone_size: .; cdr3_nt: TGTGCCAGCAGCGTTGGCGCGGGGCCGGGCGGGGGAGGCACAGATACGCAGTATTTT; cdr3_aa: CASSVGAGPGGGGTDTQYF
v_call: TRBV7-8; d_call: TRBD1; j_call: TRBJ2-7; clone_size: .; cdr3_nt: TGTGCCAGCAGCTTAAAGTCCGGACAGGGTTCCTACGAGCAGTACTTC; cdr3_aa: CASSLKSGQGSYEQYF
v_call: TRBV28; d_call: TRBD1; j_call: TRBJ2-7; clone_size: .; cdr3_nt: TGTGCCAGCAGTGTATTCGGGACAGGTAGCTCCTACGAGCAGTACTTC; cdr3_aa: CASSVFGTGSSYEQYF
v_call: TRBV5-6; d_call: .; j_call: TRBJ1-2; clone_size: once; cdr3_nt: TGTGCCAGCAGCTTATCCAGTTATGGCTACACCTTC; cdr3_aa: CASSLSSYGYTF
v_call: TRBV6-5; d_call: .; j_call: TRBJ2-7; clone_size: .; cdr3_nt: TGTGCCAGCAGGACGGACATGTACTCCTACGAGCAGTACTTC; cdr3_aa: CASRTDMYSYEQYF
v_call: TRBV27; d_call: TRBD1; j_call: TRBJ1-1; clone_size: .; cdr3_nt: TGTGCCAGCCGCCGACAGGGGGTGTTGAACACTGAAGCTTTCTTT; cdr3_aa: CASRRQGVLNTEAFF
v_call: TRBV10-3; d_call: .; j_call: TRBJ2-2; clone_size: .; cdr3_nt: TGTGCCATCAGTGAGTCAACAGCCGGGGACACCGGGGAGCTGTTTTTT; cdr3_aa: CAISESTAGDTGELFF
v_call: TRBV9; d_call: TRBD2; j_call: TRBJ2-1; clone_size: .; cdr3_nt: TGTGCCAGCACCGGGCTAGCGGGGGGTTACAATGAGCAGTTCTTC; cdr3_aa: CASTGLAGGYNEQFF
v_call: TRBV28; d_call: TRBD2; j_call: TRBJ2-1; clone_size: .; cdr3_nt: TGTGCCAGCAGCCTCGGCACTAGCGGTTCCTACAATGAGCAGTTCTTC; cdr3_aa: CASSLGTSGSYNEQFF
v_call: TRBV5-1; d_call: TRBD2; j_call: TRBJ2-4; clone_size: .; cdr3_nt: TGCGCCAGCAGCTTGGGGCTAGCGGAAAACATTCAGTACTTC; cdr3_aa: CASSLGLAENIQYF
v_call: TRBV2; d_call: .; j_call: TRBJ2-1; clone_size: few; cdr3_nt: TGTGCCAGCAGCAATAGCAATGAGCAGTTCTTC; cdr3_aa: CASSNSNEQFF
v_call: TRBV6-5; d_call: .; j_call: TRBJ2-1; clone_size: .; cdr3_nt: TGTGCCAGCCTGGGGGCCTACAATGAGCAGTTCTTC; cdr3_aa: CASLGAYNEQFF
v_call: TRBV6-1; d_call: TRBD2; j_call: TRBJ2-7; clone_size: .; cdr3_nt: TGTGCCAGCAGTGACGGCGATAGCGGGAGTACCTACGAGCAGTACTTC; cdr3_aa: CASSDGDSGSTYEQYF
v_call: TRBV5-1; d_call: TRBD1; j_call: TRBJ1-2; clone_size: .; cdr3_nt: TGCGCCAGCAGCTTGGAAGGGACAGGGGGCGGCATCTATTATGGCTACACCTTC; cdr3_aa: CASSLEGTGGGIYYGYTF
v_call: TRBV10-3; d_call: .; j_call: TRBJ1-5; clone_size: .; cdr3_nt: TGTGCCATCAGTGAAGGGGCAGGTTGGATTGGCAATCAGCCCCAGCATTTT; cdr3_aa: CAISEGAGWIGNQPQHF
v_call: TRBV6-1; d_call: .; j_call: TRBJ2-2; clone_size: .; cdr3_nt: TGTGCCAGCCCTGGTCTTGGGGCAACCGGGGAGCTGTTTTTT; cdr3_aa: CASPGLGATGELFF
v_call: TRBV28; d_call: TRBD1; j_call: TRBJ1-5; clone_size: .; cdr3_nt: TGTGCCATCGACAGGGCAATTAATCAGCCCCAGCATTTT; cdr3_aa: CAIDRAINQPQHF
v_call: TRBV18; d_call: .; j_call: TRBJ1-6; clone_size: .; cdr3_nt: TGTGCCAGCTCCCCCAGGGGCAGGCTAGGTAATTCACCCCTCCACTTT; cdr3_aa: CASSPRGRLGNSPLHF
v_call: TRBV6-5; d_call: TRBD1; j_call: TRBJ1-4; clone_size: .; cdr3_nt: TGTGCCAGCAGTCTTCACAGGGGGTTGAATGAAAAACTGTTTTTT; cdr3_aa: CASSLHRGLNEKLFF
v_call: TRBV29-1; d_call: .; j_call: TRBJ2-1; clone_size: .; cdr3_nt: TGCAGCGTTGGATTCCTAGCGCAGCCCAACTCATACAATGAGCAGTTCTTC; cdr3_aa: CSVGFLAQPNSYNEQFF